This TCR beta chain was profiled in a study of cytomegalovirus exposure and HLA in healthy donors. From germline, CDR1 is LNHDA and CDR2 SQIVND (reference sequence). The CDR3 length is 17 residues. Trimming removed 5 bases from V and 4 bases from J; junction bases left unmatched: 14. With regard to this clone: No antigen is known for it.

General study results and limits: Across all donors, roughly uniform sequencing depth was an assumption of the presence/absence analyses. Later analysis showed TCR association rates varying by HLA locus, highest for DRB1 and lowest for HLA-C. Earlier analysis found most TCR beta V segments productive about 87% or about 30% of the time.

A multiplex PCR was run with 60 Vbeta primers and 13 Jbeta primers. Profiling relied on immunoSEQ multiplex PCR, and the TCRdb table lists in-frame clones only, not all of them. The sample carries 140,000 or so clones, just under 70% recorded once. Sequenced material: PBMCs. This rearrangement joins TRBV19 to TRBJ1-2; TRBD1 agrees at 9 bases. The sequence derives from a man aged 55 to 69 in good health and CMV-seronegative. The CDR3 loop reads CASSSPGQGARSYGYTF. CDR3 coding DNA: TGTGCCAGTAGTTCTCCGGGACAGGGAGCCCGCTCCTATGGCTACACCTTC.